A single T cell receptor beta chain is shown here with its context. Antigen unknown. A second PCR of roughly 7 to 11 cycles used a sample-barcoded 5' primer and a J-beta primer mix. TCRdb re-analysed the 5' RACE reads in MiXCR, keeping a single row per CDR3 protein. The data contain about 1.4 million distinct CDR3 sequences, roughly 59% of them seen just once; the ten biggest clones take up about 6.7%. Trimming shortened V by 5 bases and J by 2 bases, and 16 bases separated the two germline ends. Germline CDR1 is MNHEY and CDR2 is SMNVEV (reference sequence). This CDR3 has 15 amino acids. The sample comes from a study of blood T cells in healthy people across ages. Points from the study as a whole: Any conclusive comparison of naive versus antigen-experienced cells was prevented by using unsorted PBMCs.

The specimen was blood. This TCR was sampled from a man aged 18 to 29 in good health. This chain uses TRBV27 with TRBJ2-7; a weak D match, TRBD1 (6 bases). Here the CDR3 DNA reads TGTGCCAGCAGTGCAGACTACAGGGCCCCCTACGAGCAGTACTTC. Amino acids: CASSADYRAPYEQYF.